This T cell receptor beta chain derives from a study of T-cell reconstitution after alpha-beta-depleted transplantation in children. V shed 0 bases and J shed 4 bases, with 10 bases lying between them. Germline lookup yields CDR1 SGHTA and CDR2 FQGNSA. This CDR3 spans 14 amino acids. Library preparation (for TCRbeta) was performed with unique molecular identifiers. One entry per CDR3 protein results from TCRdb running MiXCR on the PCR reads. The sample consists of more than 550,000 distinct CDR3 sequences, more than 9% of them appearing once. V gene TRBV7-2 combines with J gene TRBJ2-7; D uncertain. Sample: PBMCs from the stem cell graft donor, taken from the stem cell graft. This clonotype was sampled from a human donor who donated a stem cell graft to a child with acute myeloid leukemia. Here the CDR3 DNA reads TGTGCCAGCAGCTTAGCCGGCAGATCTTACGAGCAGTACTTC. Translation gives CASSLAGRSYEQYF.